This TCR beta chain was recorded in a study of technical replicates of blood from a handful of donors. The germline CDR1 and CDR2 sequences are SGDLS and YYNGEE. The CDR3 is 12 residues long. The germline V and J ends were trimmed by 3 bases and 5 bases, with 7 bases remaining between them. Assay used: immunoSEQ multiplex PCR; TCRdb lists only in-frame clones, some missing. The sample holds about 73,000 clones, 85% to 95% seen once. This chain links TRBV9 with TRBJ2-3; D unresolved. Sequencing was done on a sample of T cells isolated from PBMCs. This TCR was recovered from a human donor in good health. CDR3 nucleotide sequence: TGTGCCAGCAGCGGAGTCGGAGATACGCAGTATTTT. It codes for CASSGVGDTQYF. Complete variable domain (other parts from reference TRBV9 and TRBJ2-3): DSGVTQTPKHLITATGQRVTLRCSPRSGDLSVYWYQQSLDQGLQFLIQYYNGEERAKGNILERFSAQQFPDLHSELNLSSLELGDSALYFCASSGVGDTQYFGPGTRLTVL.